The 30 T cell receptor beta chains listed next were all sequenced from one sample in a study of T cell clonality in common variable immunodeficiency. Clones were sequenced by immunoSEQ multiplex PCR, and TCRdb holds only the in-frame ones, with some missing. This sample carries 40,000 or so clones, none of them present only once. The material sequenced was peripheral blood mononuclear cells. These receptors originate from a person between 18 and 70 years old in good health.

This clone was picked up many times. The read comes to an end 3 residues before the CDR3 does, leaving the germline J gene to fill in the end. The chain links TRBV19 to TRBJ2-7, with TRBD2 matching over 8 bases. The CDR3 has 17 amino acids. The germline V gene has CDR1 LNHDA and CDR2 SQIVND (reference sequence). V was pared by 2 bases and J by 6 bases, with 15 bases of the junction left unmatched. Incomplete CDR3 DNA: TGTGCCAGTAGTATACGTGGCCCTGCAGCGGGAGTGGGCGAG. Translating it yields CASSIRGPAAGVGE. The whole CDR3 sequence is CASSIRGPAAGVGEQYF.

Many counts were recorded for this clone. The read ends 3 residues early relative to the CDR3; the germline J gene fills the gap. V usage is TRBV20-1 and J usage is TRBJ2-5; a weak D match, TRBD2 (6 bases). With 2 bases removed from V and 5 bases from J, the gap between germline ends came to 12 bases. The CDR3 length is 13 residues. The germline CDR1 and CDR2 sequences are DFQATT and SNEGSKA (reference sequence). The CDR3 region is CSARKDYWETQYF. Partial CDR3 DNA: TGCAGTGCTAGAAAGGACTATTGGGAGACC.

This clone was detected ten times or more. The read halts 3 residues ahead of the CDR3 end, with the missing end drawn from the germline J gene. V is TRBV5-1 and J is TRBJ2-1; 7 nucleotides match TRBD1. The CDR3 covers 15 residues. Trimming removed 6 bases from V and 4 bases from J; junction bases left unmatched: 10. Germline CDR1 reads SGHRS; CDR2 reads YFSETQ. The CDR3 spells CASKQVQGEYNEQFF. CDR3 DNA (partial): TGCGCCAGCAAACAGGTCCAGGGGGAGTACAATGAG.

This clone came up many times. Read coverage stops 3 residues before the CDR3 terminus; the germline J gene supplies the remainder. The gene calls are TRBV19 and TRBJ2-5, with unresolved D. The germline V gene has CDR1 LNHDA and CDR2 SQIVND (reference sequence). V was shortened by 5 bases and J by 4 bases, with 8 bases between the two germline ends. The length of the CDR3 is 12 residues. The CDR3 bases that were read are TGTGCCAGTAGTGTGGAGCGAGAGACC. Protein: CASSVERET. In full, the CDR3 reads CASSVERETQYF. Based on the CDR3 plus reference TRBV19 and TRBJ2-5, the full variable domain is DGGITQSPKYLFRKEGQNVTLSCEQNLNHDAMYWYRQDPGQGLRLIYYSQIVNDFQKGDIAEGYSVSREKKESFPLTVTSAQKNPTAFYLCASSVERETQYFGPGTRLLVL.

A few counts support this clone. Sequencing ends 3 residues short of the CDR3 end; the germline J gene provides the rest. This sequence joins TRBV7-8 and TRBJ2-3; possible D gene TRBD2, 6 bases. This CDR3 contains 16 residues. The V gene's germline CDR1 is SGHVS and CDR2 FQNEAQ. Trimming cost V 1 base and J 2 bases, with 13 bases left between them. The CDR3 DNA, read in part, is TGTGCCAGCAGCTTAGTGGGGGGTATGGCCACAGATACG. It translates to CASSLVGGMATDT. The CDR3 in full is CASSLVGGMATDTQYF.

Many counts were recorded for this clone. The read finishes 3 residues shy of the CDR3 end, and the germline J gene is used to complete it. J is TRBJ2-2 and V is TRBV5-1; 8 positions match TRBD1. This CDR3 has 15 amino acids. V lost 4 bases and J lost 4; bases outside the gene matches: 6. In germline, CDR1 is SGHRS, CDR2 YFSETQ. Partial CDR3 DNA: TGCGCCAGCAGCCCCGGACAGGGCATCACCGGGGAG. Protein sequence: CASSPGQGITGE. The complete CDR3 sequence is CASSPGQGITGELFF.

A few counts support this clone. The read stops 3 residues short of the end of the CDR3; the missing end is completed from the germline J gene. The V and J genes are TRBV7-2 and TRBJ2-2; TRBD2 agrees at 7 bases. This CDR3 contains 15 residues. In germline, CDR1 is SGHTA, CDR2 FQGNSA. CDR3 DNA, as far as it was read: TGTGCCAGCAGCTTCAGCGGGGCGAACAATGAAAAG. It codes for CASSFSGANNEK. The CDR3, in full, reads CASSFSGANNEKLFF.

On this clone itself: The observed sequence ends 3 residues before the CDR3 terminus, with the missing tail filled in from the germline J gene. The rearrangement joins TRBV7-8 to TRBJ2-7, with D uncertain. The germline gives CDR1 SGHVS, CDR2 FQNEAQ. The germline V and J ends were trimmed by 5 bases and 0 bases, with 11 bases remaining between them. CDR3 length: 14 residues. CDR3 DNA, as far as it was read: TGTGCCAGCAGCATCCAGTTGCTCTCCTACGAG. Its translation is CASSIQLLSYE. The whole CDR3 protein is CASSIQLLSYEQYF. Using reference TRBV7-8 and TRBJ2-7 for the parts outside the CDR3, the full variable domain is GAGVSQSPRYKVAKRGQDVALRCDPISGHVSLFWYQQALGQGPEFLTYFQNEAQLDKSGLPSDRFFAERPEGSVSTLKIQRTQQEDSAVYLCASSIQLLSYEQYFGPGTRLTVT.

This clone was recorded at least ten times. The read ends 3 residues early relative to the CDR3; the germline J gene fills the gap. J is TRBJ1-3 and V is TRBV30, with 11 bases matching TRBD1. Germline V CDR1 and CDR2: GTSNPN, SVGIG (reference sequence). The CDR3 spans 16 residues. Losses at the gene ends were 1 base for V and 4 bases for J; bases not matched to a gene: 6. This CDR3 is CAWSDRGQGVGNTIYF. Partial CDR3 DNA: TGTGCCTGGAGTGACAGGGGACAGGGGGTAGGAAACACC.

This clone was counted ten times or more. The CDR3 end is not reached by the read, which stops 3 residues before it; the germline J gene fills it in. The chain couples TRBV5-1 to TRBJ2-7; TRBD1 matches 10 bases. Trimming removed 4 bases from V and 2 bases from J; junction bases left unmatched: 12. CDR1 and CDR2 (germline): SGHRS, YFSETQ. The CDR3 is made up of 17 amino acids. Incomplete CDR3 DNA: TGCGCCAGCAGCCTTCCCGGGGGGACAGGGGCGGCCTACGAG. Translated: CASSLPGGTGAAYE. The full CDR3 protein reads CASSLPGGTGAAYEQYF.

This clone was detected a few times. The read finishes 3 residues shy of the CDR3 end, and the germline J gene is used to complete it. The rearrangement joins TRBV7-2 to TRBJ2-3; 7 bases are a match to TRBD1. The germline gives CDR1 SGHTA, CDR2 FQGNSA. The CDR3 has 15 residues. CDR3: CASSPNRGGQETQYF. The CDR3 bases that were read are TGTGCCAGCAGCCCCAACAGGGGCGGGCAAGAGACG.

At least ten counts were recorded for this clone. Read data end 3 residues before the CDR3 end; the end is taken from the germline J gene. The rearrangement joins TRBV30 to TRBJ1-1; D call uncertain. V was cut by 5 bases and J by 2 bases, with 12 bases left in between. Per the germline V gene, CDR1 is GTSNPN and CDR2 is SVGIG (reference sequence). The length of the CDR3 is 13 residues. The DNA read from the CDR3 is TGTGCCTGGGCCCCATACAGAAACACTGAA. It yields the protein CAWAPYRNTE. The complete CDR3 protein is CAWAPYRNTEAFF. The full variable domain, rest sourced from reference TRBV30 and TRBJ1-1, is SQTIHQWPATLVQPVGSPLSLECTVEGTSNPNLYWYRQAAGRGLQLLFYSVGIGQISSEVPQNLSASRPQDRQFILSSKKLLLSDSGFYLCAWAPYRNTEAFFGQGTRLTVV.

This clone has ten or more counts. Read data end 3 residues before the CDR3 end; the end is taken from the germline J gene. This sequence joins TRBV12-3 or TRBV12-4 and TRBJ2-3, with 8 bases aligning to TRBD1. Unmatched junction bases numbered 3, after V lost 3 bases and J lost 4 bases. The CDR3 extends over 14 amino acids. The chain's CDR3 is CASSFDRGPDTQYF. The sequenced CDR3 bases are TGTGCCAGCAGTTTCGACAGGGGCCCAGATACG.

This clone has ten or more counts. The CDR3 goes on 3 residues after the read ends, and that part is filled in from the germline J gene. The chain recombines TRBV5-1 with TRBJ2-3, with a possible D match to TRBD1 (6 bases). CDR3 length equals 15 residues. Germline CDR1 is SGHRS and CDR2 is YFSETQ. The CDR3 is CASSLEQGHQETQYF. The covered CDR3 bases are TGCGCCAGCAGCTTGGAACAGGGACACCAAGAGACG.

Details on this clone: Sequencing ends 3 residues short of the CDR3 end; the germline J gene provides the rest. This chain uses TRBV7-6 with TRBJ2-7, with TRBD1 matching 9 bases. V lost 5 bases, J lost 5 bases, and 13 bases stayed unmatched. Germline V gene sequence: CDR1 SGHVS, CDR2 FNYEAQ. The CDR3 is 16 residues long. The CDR3 region is CASSPTAPGQGHEQYF. CDR3 DNA (partial): TGTGCCAGCAGCCCCACCGCCCCGGGACAGGGCCACGAG. The entire variable domain, with the rest obtained from reference TRBV7-6 and TRBJ2-7, is as follows: GAGVSQSPRYKVTKRGQDVALRCDPISGHVSLYWYRQALGQGPEFLTYFNYEAQQDKSGLPNDRFSAERPEGSISTLTIQRTEQRDSAMYRCASSPTAPGQGHEQYFGPGTRLTVT.

This clone was observed at least ten times. The read ends 3 residues before the CDR3 terminus; that terminus is restored from the germline J gene. V gene TRBV28 combines with J gene TRBJ1-5; D not certain. There are 13 residues in the CDR3. Germline values: CDR1 MDHEN, CDR2 SYDVKM. The V end lost 4 bases, the J end lost 1 base, and 5 bases lay between the germline ends. The CDR3 protein is CASSSGSNQPQHF. The CDR3 bases that were read are TGTGCCAGCAGTTCGGGGAGCAATCAGCCC.

In the case of this clone: From the germline J gene comes the end of the CDR3, since the read stops 3 residues before it. J is TRBJ2-7 and V is TRBV5-1, with TRBD2 identical over 8 bases. CDR1 and CDR2 (germline): SGHRS, YFSETQ. The CDR3 spans 16 residues. The junction had 8 bases not matched to a gene; V was cut back by 0 bases and J by 3 bases. The CDR3 region is CASSLAGGAGSYEQYF. CDR3 bases read: TGCGCCAGCAGCTTGGCCGGGGGGGCTGGGAGCTACGAG.

This clone has at least ten counts. The CDR3 end is not reached by the read, which stops 3 residues before it; the germline J gene fills it in. This chain joins TRBV20-1 and TRBJ2-1, with D unresolved. CDR3 length: 14 amino acids. Germline V gene sequence: CDR1 DFQATT, CDR2 SNEGSKA (reference sequence). Trimming removed 3 bases from V and 3 bases from J, with 12 bases in between. CDR3 loop: CSARTTRNYNEQFF. The DNA read from the CDR3 is TGCAGTGCTAGGACGACGCGGAACTACAATGAG.

In the case of this clone: The read halts 3 residues ahead of the CDR3 end, with the missing end drawn from the germline J gene. The V gene is TRBV20-1, the J gene TRBJ1-1, with 7 bases fitting TRBD1. The CDR3 is 13 residues long. V shed 3 bases, J shed 1 base, and the junction held 2 bases outside the gene matches. Germline assignment: CDR1 DFQATT and CDR2 SNEGSKA (reference sequence). The CDR3 sequence: CSARGDRNTEAFF. Partial CDR3 DNA: TGCAGTGCTAGGGGGGACAGGAACACTGAA.

In this sample, this clone turned up many times. The read ends 3 residues before the CDR3 terminus; that terminus is restored from the germline J gene. The V call is TRBV20-1, the J call TRBJ2-3; D is unresolved. There are 12 residues in the CDR3. V lost 5 bases and J lost 5, with 11 bases in between. The germline gives CDR1 DFQATT, CDR2 SNEGSKA (reference sequence). The sequenced CDR3 bases are TGCAGTGCTCCTATTTCTATAGATACG. This translates into CSAPISIDT. The complete CDR3 reads CSAPISIDTQYF.

This clone was observed a few times. The read stops 3 residues short of the end of the CDR3; the missing end is completed from the germline J gene. This chain uses TRBV19 with TRBJ1-4; D remains ambiguous. This CDR3 has 16 residues. Per germline, CDR1 LNHDA and CDR2 SQIVND (reference sequence). CDR3 loop: CASSTKAGVNNSPLFF. Incomplete CDR3 DNA: TGTGCCAGTAGTACCAAAGCCGGGGTAAATAATTCACCA.

This clone was observed at least ten times. The read terminates 3 residues before the CDR3 end, so the remaining end is supplied by the germline J gene. This rearrangement joins TRBV18 to TRBJ2-7; 7 bases line up with TRBD1. CDR1 and CDR2 from the germline V gene are KGHSH and LQKENI. J was trimmed by 0 bases and V by 6 bases; bases with no gene match: 8. This CDR3 has 15 amino acids. The CDR3 reads CASSQGTDTSYEQYF. The DNA read from the CDR3 is TGTGCCAGCTCCCAAGGGACAGATACCTCCTACGAG. Variable domain in full (rest from reference TRBV18 and TRBJ2-7): NAGVMQNPRHLVRRRGQEARLRCSPMKGHSHVYWYRQLPEEGLKFMVYLQKENIIDESGMPKERFSAEFPKEGPSILRIQQVVRGDSAAYFCASSQGTDTSYEQYFGPGTRLTVT.

The sample holds many counts of this clone. The read is 3 residues too short to cover the CDR3 end, so that end is filled in from the germline J gene. The chain carries TRBV14 and TRBJ1-2, with a tentative D call TRBD1 (5 bases). The V gene lost 4 bases and the J gene lost 7 bases, with 19 bases spanning the gap. Germline V gene sequence: CDR1 SGHDN, CDR2 FVKESK. The CDR3 is made up of 15 amino acids. The CDR3 region is CASSPILGDPIGYTF. The covered CDR3 bases are TGTGCCAGCAGCCCTATCTTAGGGGATCCTATTGGC.

The table lists this clone with many counts. The read falls 3 residues short of the CDR3 end, and the missing part is taken from the germline J gene. This sequence joins TRBV14 and TRBJ2-7; tentative D call: TRBD1 (6 bases). Germline values: CDR1 SGHDN, CDR2 FVKESK. This CDR3 has 14 residues. Trimming removed 3 bases at V and 3 bases at J, with 12 bases between. CDR3 DNA (partial): TGTGCCAGCAGCCACCCCGGCAGGGGCTACGAG. Amino acid sequence: CASSHPGRGYE. The complete CDR3 reads CASSHPGRGYEQYF.

A note on this clone: The DNA ends 3 residues before the CDR3 does, and the rest of the CDR3 is filled in from the germline J gene. The V call is TRBV6-1, the J call TRBJ1-1; the D is unclear. The CDR3 sequence is 15 residues long. The germline gives CDR1 MNHNS, CDR2 SASEGT. The sequenced part of the CDR3 DNA is TGTGCCAGCAGTGGGACTAGCGGGAGCACAGATACG. Residues: CASSGTSGSTDT. The CDR3 in full is CASSGTSGSTDTAFF.

This clone was recorded many times. The CDR3 end is not reached by the read, which stops 3 residues before it; the germline J gene fills it in. The V and J genes are TRBV5-1 and TRBJ1-6, with TRBD1 matching over 7 bases. Germline values: CDR1 SGHRS, CDR2 YFSETQ. CDR3 size: 14 residues. Losses at the gene ends were 5 bases for V and 8 bases for J; bases not matched to a gene: 7. CDR3 in amino acids: CASSNRGEHSPLHF. Incomplete CDR3 DNA: TGCGCCAGCAGTAACAGGGGTGAGCATTCACCC.

As to this clone: The missing CDR3 end, 3 residues past where the read stops, is filled in from the germline J gene. This chain uses TRBV7-9 with TRBJ1-2; possible D gene TRBD1, 5 bases. In germline, CDR1 is SEHNR, CDR2 FQNEAQ (reference sequence). The CDR3 length is 15 residues. CDR3 DNA, as far as it was read: TGTGCCAGCAGCGCTGGGGGACTAGCGGGAGCCGAC. It specifies CASSAGGLAGAD. The entire CDR3 reads CASSAGGLAGADYTF.

This clone was observed many times. The sequence runs out 3 residues before the end of the CDR3; the remainder is reconstructed from the germline J gene. The rearrangement joins TRBV7-8 to TRBJ1-2; D gene unclear. The CDR3 is 12 residues long. Per germline, CDR1 SGHVS and CDR2 FQNEAQ. CDR3 DNA, as far as it was read: TGTGCCAGCAGCTTAGATACAGTAGGC. It codes for CASSLDTVG. The complete CDR3 protein is CASSLDTVGYTF. The variable domain in full, with the rest retrieved from reference TRBV7-8 and TRBJ1-2, is GAGVSQSPRYKVAKRGQDVALRCDPISGHVSLFWYQQALGQGPEFLTYFQNEAQLDKSGLPSDRFFAERPEGSVSTLKIQRTQQEDSAVYLCASSLDTVGYTFGSGTRLTVV.

This clone was observed at least ten times. The read finishes 3 residues shy of the CDR3 end, and the germline J gene is used to complete it. The J gene is TRBJ1-2, the V gene TRBV7-6; possibly TRBD1 for D (5 bases). This CDR3 spans 14 amino acids. Trimming cost V 1 base and J 4 bases, with 10 bases left between them. The germline gives CDR1 SGHVS, CDR2 FNYEAQ. CDR3 region: CASSLEDSVYGYTF. The sequenced CDR3 bases are TGTGCCAGCAGCTTAGAAGACAGTGTCTATGGC.

This clone has ten or more counts. The read terminates 3 residues before the CDR3 end, so the remaining end is supplied by the germline J gene. This chain joins TRBV5-1 and TRBJ1-1, with 8 positions matching TRBD1. The V segment lost 0 bases and the J segment 5 bases; nucleotides outside the gene matches: 3. CDR1 is SGHRS, CDR2 YFSETQ, per germline. This CDR3 is 14 amino acids long. The CDR3 here is CASSLVRGHTEAFF. CDR3 DNA (partial): TGCGCCAGCAGCTTGGTCAGGGGGCATACTGAA.